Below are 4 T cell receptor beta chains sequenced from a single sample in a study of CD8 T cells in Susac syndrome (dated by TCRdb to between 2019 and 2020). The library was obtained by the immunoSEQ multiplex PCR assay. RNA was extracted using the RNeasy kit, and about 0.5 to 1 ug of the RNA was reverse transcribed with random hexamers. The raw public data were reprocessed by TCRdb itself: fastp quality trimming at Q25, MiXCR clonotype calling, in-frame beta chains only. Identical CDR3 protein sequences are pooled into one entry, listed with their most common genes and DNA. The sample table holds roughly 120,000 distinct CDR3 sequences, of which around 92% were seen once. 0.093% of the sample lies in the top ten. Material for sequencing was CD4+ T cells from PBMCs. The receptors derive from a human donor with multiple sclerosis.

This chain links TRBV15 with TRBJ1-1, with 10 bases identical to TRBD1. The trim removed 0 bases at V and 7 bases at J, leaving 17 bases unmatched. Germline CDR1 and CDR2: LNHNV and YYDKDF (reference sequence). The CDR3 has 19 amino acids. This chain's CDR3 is CATSREGRQGAGKRGEAFF. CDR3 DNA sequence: TGTGCCACCAGCAGAGAAGGGCGACAGGGGGCCGGTAAAAGGGGTGAAGCTTTCTTT.

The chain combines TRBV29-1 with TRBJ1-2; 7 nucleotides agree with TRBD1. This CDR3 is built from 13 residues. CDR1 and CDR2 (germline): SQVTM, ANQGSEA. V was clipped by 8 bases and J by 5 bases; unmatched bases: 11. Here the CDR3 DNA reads TGCAGCACCAGGGGGGCTAACCTATATGGCTACACCTTC. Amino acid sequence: CSTRGANLYGYTF. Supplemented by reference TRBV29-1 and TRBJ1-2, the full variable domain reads SAVISQKPSRDICQRGTSLTIQCQVDSQVTMMFWYRQQPGQSLTLIATANQGSEATYESGFVIDKFPISRPNLTFSTLTVSNMSPEDSSIYLCSTRGANLYGYTFGSGTRLTVV.

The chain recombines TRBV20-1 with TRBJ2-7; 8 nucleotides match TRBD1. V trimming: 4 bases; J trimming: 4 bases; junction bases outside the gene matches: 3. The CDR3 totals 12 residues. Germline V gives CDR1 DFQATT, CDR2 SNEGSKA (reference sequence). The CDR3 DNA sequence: TGCAGTGCTATCGACAGGGGTTACGAGCAGTACTTC. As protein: CSAIDRGYEQYF.

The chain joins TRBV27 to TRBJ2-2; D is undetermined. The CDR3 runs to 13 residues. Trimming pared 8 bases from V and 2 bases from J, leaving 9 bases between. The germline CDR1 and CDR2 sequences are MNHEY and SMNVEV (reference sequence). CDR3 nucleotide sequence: TGTGCCAGCCTCTTTCAAAACACCGGGGAGCTGTTTTTT. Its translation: CASLFQNTGELFF.